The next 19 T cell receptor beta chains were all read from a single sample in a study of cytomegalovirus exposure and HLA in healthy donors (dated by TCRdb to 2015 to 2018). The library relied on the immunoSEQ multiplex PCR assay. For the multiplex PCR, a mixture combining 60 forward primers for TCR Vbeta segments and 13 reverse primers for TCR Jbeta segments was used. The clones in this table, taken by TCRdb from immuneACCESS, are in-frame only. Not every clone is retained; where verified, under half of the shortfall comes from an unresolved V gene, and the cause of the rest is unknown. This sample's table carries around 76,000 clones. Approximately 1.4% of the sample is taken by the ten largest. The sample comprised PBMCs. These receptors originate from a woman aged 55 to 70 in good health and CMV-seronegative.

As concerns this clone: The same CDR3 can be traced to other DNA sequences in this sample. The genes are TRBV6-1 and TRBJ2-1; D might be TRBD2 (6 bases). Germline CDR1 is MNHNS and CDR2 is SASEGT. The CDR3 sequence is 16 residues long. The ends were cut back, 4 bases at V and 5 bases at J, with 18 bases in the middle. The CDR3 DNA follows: TGTGCCAGCAGTGTTCAGGATCGCGGAGGGAACAATGAGCAGTTCTTC. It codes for CASSVQDRGGNNEQFF.

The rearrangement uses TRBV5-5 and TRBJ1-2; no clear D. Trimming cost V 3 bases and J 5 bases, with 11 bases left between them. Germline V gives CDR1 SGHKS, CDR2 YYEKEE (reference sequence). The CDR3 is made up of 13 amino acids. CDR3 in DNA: TGTGCCAGCAGCTCGACTGATTCTTATGGCTACACCTTC. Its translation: CASSSTDSYGYTF.

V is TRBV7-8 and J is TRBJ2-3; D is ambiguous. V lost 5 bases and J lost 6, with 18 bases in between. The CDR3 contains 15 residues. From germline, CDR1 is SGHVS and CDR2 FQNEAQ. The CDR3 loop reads CASSLIEAVTDTQYF. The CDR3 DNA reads TGTGCCAGCAGCCTTATTGAGGCAGTCACCGATACGCAGTATTTT.

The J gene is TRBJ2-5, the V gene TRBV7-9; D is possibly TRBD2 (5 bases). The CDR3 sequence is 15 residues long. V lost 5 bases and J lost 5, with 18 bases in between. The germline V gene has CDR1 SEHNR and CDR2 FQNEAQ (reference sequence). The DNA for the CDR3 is TGTGCCAGCAGCATCAACGGCCTGAGGGAGGAGACCCAGTACTTC. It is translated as CASSINGLREETQYF. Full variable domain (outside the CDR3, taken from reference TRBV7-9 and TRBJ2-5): DTGVSQNPRHKITKRGQNVTFRCDPISEHNRLYWYRQTLGQGPEFLTYFQNEAQLEKSRLLSDRFSAERPKGSFSTLEIQRTEQGDSAMYLCASSINGLREETQYFGPGTRLLVL.

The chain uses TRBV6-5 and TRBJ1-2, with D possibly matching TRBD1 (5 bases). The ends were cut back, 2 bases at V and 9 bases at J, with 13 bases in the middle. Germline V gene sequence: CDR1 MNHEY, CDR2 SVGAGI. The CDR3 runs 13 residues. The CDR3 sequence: CASSYPGGIRYTF. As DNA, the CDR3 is TGTGCCAGCAGTTACCCGGGGGGTATTCGCTACACCTTC.

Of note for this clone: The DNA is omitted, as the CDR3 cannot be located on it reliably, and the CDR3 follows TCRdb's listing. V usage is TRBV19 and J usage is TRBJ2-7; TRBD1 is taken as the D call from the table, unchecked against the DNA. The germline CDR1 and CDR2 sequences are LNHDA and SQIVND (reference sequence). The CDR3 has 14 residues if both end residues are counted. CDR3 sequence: CASTSDRAGDEQYF.

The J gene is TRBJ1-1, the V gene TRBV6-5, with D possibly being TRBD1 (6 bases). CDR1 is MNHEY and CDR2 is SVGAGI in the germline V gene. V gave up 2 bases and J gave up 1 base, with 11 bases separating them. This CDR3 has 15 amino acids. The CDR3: CASSYPGASNTEAFF. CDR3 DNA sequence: TGTGCCAGCAGTTACCCAGGGGCGTCGAACACTGAAGCTTTCTTT.

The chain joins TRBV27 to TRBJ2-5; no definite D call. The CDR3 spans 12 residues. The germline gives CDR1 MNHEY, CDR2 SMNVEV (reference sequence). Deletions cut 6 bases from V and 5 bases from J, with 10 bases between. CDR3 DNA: TGTGCCAGCAGCCTAGTGTGGGAGACCCAGTACTTC. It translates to CASSLVWETQYF.

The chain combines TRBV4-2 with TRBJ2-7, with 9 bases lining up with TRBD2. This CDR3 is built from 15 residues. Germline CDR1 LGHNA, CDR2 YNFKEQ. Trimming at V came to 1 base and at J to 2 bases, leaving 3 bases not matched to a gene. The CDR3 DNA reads TGTGCCAGCAGCCAAGTGCTAGCGGGGACCTACGAGCAGTACTTC. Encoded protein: CASSQVLAGTYEQYF.

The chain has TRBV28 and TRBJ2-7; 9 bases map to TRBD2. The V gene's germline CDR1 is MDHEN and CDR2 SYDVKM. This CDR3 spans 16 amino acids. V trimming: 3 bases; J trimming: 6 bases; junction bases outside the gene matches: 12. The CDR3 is CASSFGQREVEREQYF. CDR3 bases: TGTGCCAGCAGTTTCGGGCAGCGGGAGGTGGAGCGCGAGCAGTACTTC.

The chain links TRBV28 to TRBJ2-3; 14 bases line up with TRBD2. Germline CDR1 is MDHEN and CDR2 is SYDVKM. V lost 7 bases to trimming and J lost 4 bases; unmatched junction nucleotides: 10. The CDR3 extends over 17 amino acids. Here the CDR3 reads CASTWQKGLAGADTQYF. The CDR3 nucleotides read TGTGCCAGCACGTGGCAGAAGGGACTAGCGGGAGCAGATACGCAGTATTTT.

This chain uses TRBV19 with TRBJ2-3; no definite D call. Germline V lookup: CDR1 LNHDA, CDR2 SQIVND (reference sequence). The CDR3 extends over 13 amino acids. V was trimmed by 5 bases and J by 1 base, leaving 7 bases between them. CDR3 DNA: TGTGCCAGTAGTCCCCCCGGCACAGATACGCAGTATTTT. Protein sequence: CASSPPGTDTQYF.

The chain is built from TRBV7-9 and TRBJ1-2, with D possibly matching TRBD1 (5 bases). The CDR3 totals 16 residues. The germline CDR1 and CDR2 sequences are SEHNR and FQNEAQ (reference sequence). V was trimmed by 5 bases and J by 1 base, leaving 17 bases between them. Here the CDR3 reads CASSPGTSASNYGYTF. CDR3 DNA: TGTGCCAGCAGCCCCGGGACTTCCGCGAGTAACTATGGCTACACCTTC.

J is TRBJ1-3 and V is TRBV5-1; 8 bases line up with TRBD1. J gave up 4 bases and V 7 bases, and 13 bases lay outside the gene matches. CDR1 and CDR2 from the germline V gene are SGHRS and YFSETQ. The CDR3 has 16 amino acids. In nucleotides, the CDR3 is TGCGCCAGCCGAGAGGTCACAGGGGGAACGGGAAACACCATATATTTT. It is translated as CASREVTGGTGNTIYF.

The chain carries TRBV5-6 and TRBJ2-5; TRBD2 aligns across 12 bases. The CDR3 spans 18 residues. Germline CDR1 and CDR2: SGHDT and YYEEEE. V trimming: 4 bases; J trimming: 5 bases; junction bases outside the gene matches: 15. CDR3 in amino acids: CASSPRGRLAGVGETQYF. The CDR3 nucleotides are TGTGCCAGCAGCCCCCGGGGGCGACTAGCGGGAGTTGGGGAGACCCAGTACTTC.

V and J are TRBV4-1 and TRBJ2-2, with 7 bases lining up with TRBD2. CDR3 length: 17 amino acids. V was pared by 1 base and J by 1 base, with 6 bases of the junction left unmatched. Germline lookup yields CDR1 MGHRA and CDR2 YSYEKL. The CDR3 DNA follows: TGCGCCAGCAGCCAAGGGGAGGGAGTGGGGAACACCGGGGAGCTGTTTTTT. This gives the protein CASSQGEGVGNTGELFF.

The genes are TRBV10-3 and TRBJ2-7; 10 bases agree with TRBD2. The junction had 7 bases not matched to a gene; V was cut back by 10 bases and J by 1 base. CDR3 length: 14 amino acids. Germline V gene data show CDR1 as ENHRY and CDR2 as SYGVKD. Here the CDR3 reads CATAASGGSYEQYF. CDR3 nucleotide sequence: TGTGCCACCGCGGCTAGCGGGGGTTCCTACGAGCAGTACTTC.

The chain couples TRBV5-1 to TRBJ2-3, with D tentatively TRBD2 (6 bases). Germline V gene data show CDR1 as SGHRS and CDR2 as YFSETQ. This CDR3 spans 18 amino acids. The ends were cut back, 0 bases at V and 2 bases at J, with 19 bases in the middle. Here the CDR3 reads CASSLAASSGLLTDTQYF. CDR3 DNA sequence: TGCGCCAGCAGCTTGGCGGCGAGTAGCGGTCTTCTCACAGATACGCAGTATTTT.

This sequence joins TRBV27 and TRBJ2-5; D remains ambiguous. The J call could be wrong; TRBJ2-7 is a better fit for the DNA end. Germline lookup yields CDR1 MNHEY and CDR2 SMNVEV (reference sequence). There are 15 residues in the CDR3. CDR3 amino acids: CASSLISWGSYEQYF. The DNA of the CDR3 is TGTGCCAGCAGTTTAATCTCCTGGGGCTCCTACGAGCAGTACTTC.